This TCR beta chain appears in the sequencing data of a study of long-term antiretroviral therapy in people with HIV. Study-level points and caveats: Transplant donor controls retained higher diversity, though diversity increased after ART. Viral resistance, ART adherence and therapy changes all lacked available data.

As to this clone: What it recognizes is unknown.

The libraries were made with immunoSEQ v3.0 at survey level. Sequenced by immunoSEQ multiplex PCR; TCRdb stores in-frame clones only, minus some. This table has 30,000 to 50,000 clones, 86% appearing once. V was shortened by 3 bases and J by 4 bases, with 10 bases between the two germline ends. The CDR3 consists of 13 residues. The germline V gene has CDR1 SGHNT and CDR2 YENEEA. This sample comprised unsorted PBMCs, obtained 1.2 years after starting antiretroviral therapy. The gene calls are TRBV11-3 and TRBJ2-7, with D possibly being TRBD1 or TRBD2 (5 bases each). This TCR derives from a woman aged 50 to 65 with HIV. The CDR3, as DNA: TGTGCCAGCAGCTTTGGGACGGGTTACGAGCAGTACTTC. This translates into CASSFGTGYEQYF.